A single sample gave rise to the 8 T cell receptor beta chains below, sequenced in a study of blood T cells in healthy people across ages. With a J-beta primer mix and a sample-barcoded 5' primer, a second PCR ran about 6 to 11 cycles. TCRdb recomputed calls from the 5' RACE reads with MiXCR, one row per CDR3 protein. This sample has about 680,000 distinct CDR3 sequences; 45% to 50% occur once, and the top ten carry roughly 30%. Source material: blood. Receptor source: a woman aged 55-69 years in good health.

This clonotype was picked up a small number of times. This rearrangement joins TRBV29-1 to TRBJ2-1; 9 nucleotides align to TRBD1. The CDR3 consists of 14 residues. The germline CDR1 and CDR2 sequences are SQVTM and ANQGSEA. V lost 3 bases, J lost 5 bases, and 5 bases stayed unmatched. Written as DNA, the CDR3 is TGCAGCGTTGATAGGGACAGGGTTGACAATGAGCAGTTCTTC. It yields the protein CSVDRDRVDNEQFF.

There are a few counts of this clonotype. The chain carries TRBV5-1 and TRBJ2-6, with a possible D match to TRBD1 (5 bases). Trimming cost V 6 bases and J 0 bases, with 10 bases left between them. Germline-derived CDR1 and CDR2 are SGHRS and YFSETQ. The CDR3 contains 15 residues. The CDR3 here is CASTDTGSGANVLTF. The CDR3 DNA reads as TGCGCCAGCACCGACACAGGCTCTGGGGCCAACGTCCTGACTTTC.

The chain uses TRBV9 and TRBJ2-3; 7 bases match TRBD2. V lost 4 bases and J lost 4; bases outside the gene matches: 9. Germline CDR1 SGDLS, CDR2 YYNGEE. CDR3 length: 15 residues. In DNA, the CDR3 is TGTGCCAGCAGCTCCCGACGTAGCGGGTCAGATACGCAGTATTTT. It is translated as CASSSRRSGSDTQYF. The whole variable domain, remainder taken from reference TRBV9 and TRBJ2-3, is DSGVTQTPKHLITATGQRVTLRCSPRSGDLSVYWYQQSLDQGLQFLIQYYNGEERAKGNILERFSAQQFPDLHSELNLSSLELGDSALYFCASSSRRSGSDTQYFGPGTRLTVL.

This clonotype has more than one count but fewer than ten. The chain employs TRBV7-9 and TRBJ2-3, with D perhaps TRBD2 (6 bases). Trimming shortened V by 4 bases and J by 6 bases, and 11 bases separated the two germline ends. Germline V gives CDR1 SEHNR, CDR2 FQNEAQ (reference sequence). The CDR3 is 13 residues long. The DNA for the CDR3 is TGTGCCAGCAGCTGGCTCGCGGGGGATACGCAGTATTTT. Its translation is CASSWLAGDTQYF.

This clonotype has a single count. The chain uses TRBV20-1 and TRBJ2-7; no definite D call. The germline gives CDR1 DFQATT, CDR2 SNEGSKA (reference sequence). The CDR3 is 14 residues long. V was trimmed by 3 bases and J by 2 bases, leaving 14 bases between them. DNA of the CDR3: TGCAGTGCTAGTACCCAAGACCTCACCTACGAGCAGTACTTC. This encodes CSASTQDLTYEQYF.

The gene calls are TRBV12-3 or TRBV12-4 and TRBJ2-5; 13 bases align to TRBD2. This CDR3 spans 16 amino acids. Trimming cost V 6 bases and J 4 bases; bases outside gene matches: 8. In DNA, the CDR3 is TGTGCCAGCAGCCCAGGGACTAGCGGGAACCTAGAGACCCAGTACTTC. As protein: CASSPGTSGNLETQYF.

This chain connects TRBV10-3 to TRBJ2-4; 8 bases agree with TRBD1. The J call may not be correct, given that the DNA end is closer to TRBJ2-7. The CDR3 sequence is 14 residues long. Looked up from germline, CDR1 is ENHRY and CDR2 is SYGVKD. CDR3 DNA: TGTGCCATCAGTGCATCGACAGGGGACTACGAGCAGTACTTC. Translated, it gives CAISASTGDYEQYF.

This clonotype was seen a single time. V is TRBV6-5 and J is TRBJ2-3, with D tentatively TRBD1 (6 bases). Trimming cost V 6 bases and J 6 bases, with 7 bases left between them. This CDR3 is 11 amino acids long. CDR1 is MNHEY, CDR2 SVGAGI, per germline. CDR3 sequence: CASRTGDTQYF. The CDR3 nucleotides read TGTGCCAGCAGGACAGGCGATACGCAGTATTTT.